This TCR beta chain comes out of a study of blood T cells in healthy people across ages. This CDR3 has 14 amino acids. The V segment lost 6 bases and the J segment 4 bases; nucleotides outside the gene matches: 9. Germline assignment: CDR1 SQVTM and CDR2 ANQGSEA. This clonotype appeared a few times. Isolated per sample were at least 6 million PBMCs. Through a sample-barcoded 5' primer and a J-beta primer mix, a second PCR was run for roughly 7 to 12 cycles. From the 5' RACE reads, TCRdb called clonotypes with MiXCR, one entry per CDR3 protein. The repertoire consists of around 1.5 million distinct CDR3 sequences, with 34% occurring once and the leading ten covering approximately 10%.

Source material: blood. The sequence came from a woman aged 30 to 39 in good health. The chain links TRBV29-1 to TRBJ1-5; 7 bases align to TRBD1. For the CDR3, the DNA is TGCAGCGTGTCCGGGACAGACAGAAATCAGCCCCAGCATTTT. Its protein product is CSVSGTDRNQPQHF.